What follows are 29 T cell receptor beta chains derived from one specimen sequenced in a study of shared clonotypes between healthy human individuals. Clones were read by immunoSEQ multiplex PCR, and TCRdb kept only the in-frame ones, dropping some. The sample holds more than 2,000,000 clones; more than 80% are singletons and the top ten take 0.11% to 0.15%. What was sequenced was naive CD4+ T cells sorted from blood. Subset here: CD45RA+ positively selected. These receptors all stem from a man between 18 and 35 years old in good health.

The chain has TRBV10-3 and TRBJ2-5, with D maybe TRBD2 (7 bases). The germline V and J ends were trimmed by 0 bases and 3 bases, with 17 bases remaining between them. Germline-derived CDR1 and CDR2 are ENHRY and SYGVKD. This CDR3 contains 17 residues. This CDR3 is CAISESTQGTIEETQYF. In DNA form, the CDR3 reads TGTGCCATCAGTGAGTCGACGCAGGGGACTATCGAAGAGACCCAGTACTTC.

This chain links TRBV18 with TRBJ2-3; unclear D gene. Germline V gene sequence: CDR1 KGHSH, CDR2 LQKENI. The CDR3 has 12 residues. V shed 2 bases and J shed 5 bases, with 5 bases lying between them. CDR3 bases: TGTGCCAGCTCACCAGCGGAAGATACGCAGTATTTT. Translated, it gives CASSPAEDTQYF.

The chain employs TRBV9 and TRBJ2-7; possibly TRBD1 for D (6 bases). CDR1 is SGDLS, CDR2 YYNGEE, per germline. The CDR3 contains 16 residues. The V gene lost 3 bases and the J gene lost 5 bases, with 21 bases spanning the gap. Written as DNA, the CDR3 is TGTGCCAGCAGCGAGAGGACAGTCCATCAACGGGACGAGCAGTACTTC. This translates into CASSERTVHQRDEQYF.

The rearrangement uses TRBV25-1 and TRBJ2-5; 7 nucleotides align to TRBD1. J lost 4 bases, V lost 5 bases, and 4 bases had no gene match. Germline CDR1 is MGHDK and CDR2 is SYGVNS. The CDR3 runs 13 residues. DNA for the CDR3: TGTGCCAGCAGTTTAGGGACAGCAGAGACCCAGTACTTC. Translating it yields CASSLGTAETQYF.

The chain uses TRBV28 and TRBJ1-5; D may be TRBD1 (5 bases). Deletions cut 8 bases from V and 8 bases from J, with 10 bases between. The CDR3 runs 11 residues. The germline gives CDR1 MDHEN, CDR2 SYDVKM. The CDR3 nucleotides are TGTGCCAGCCCTGGAGGGGAGCCCCAGCATTTT. Its translation is CASPGGEPQHF.

V is TRBV7-2 and J is TRBJ1-6, with D possibly matching TRBD1 (5 bases). CDR1 and CDR2 from the germline V gene are SGHTA and FQGNSA. This CDR3 is built from 15 residues. V shed 1 base and J shed 8 bases, with 12 bases lying between them. CDR3 amino acids: CASSLDGGSYSPLHF. In nucleotides, the CDR3 is TGTGCCAGCAGCTTAGATGGGGGATCGTATTCACCCCTCCACTTT.

The V and J genes are TRBV27 and TRBJ2-5, with D possibly matching TRBD2 (7 bases). V was shortened by 2 bases and J by 5 bases, with 12 bases between the two germline ends. CDR1 and CDR2 (germline): MNHEY, SMNVEV (reference sequence). The CDR3 runs to 14 residues. The CDR3 DNA follows: TGTGCCAGCAGTTTACAGGGGAGGGGGGAGACCCAGTACTTC. Residues: CASSLQGRGETQYF.

The table lists this clone with a few counts. V usage is TRBV14 and J usage is TRBJ2-7, with 7 bases that match TRBD1. Germline V lookup: CDR1 SGHDN, CDR2 FVKESK. This CDR3 comprises 16 residues. Trimming cost V 5 bases and J 1 base; bases outside gene matches: 11. The CDR3 reads CASSEYTGQPSYEQYF. CDR3 coding DNA: TGTGCCAGCAGCGAATACACGGGACAGCCTTCCTACGAGCAGTACTTC.

The chain couples TRBV6-1 to TRBJ1-4, with D hard to call. Trimming cost V 5 bases and J 13 bases, with 17 bases left between them. Germline V gene lookup returns CDR1 MNHNS and CDR2 SASEGT. The CDR3 has 13 residues. This CDR3 reads CASSYQEWTGLFF. The CDR3 nucleotides read TGTGCCAGCAGTTATCAGGAATGGACTGGACTGTTTTTT.

The chain couples TRBV2 to TRBJ2-2; D not resolved. Germline lookup yields CDR1 SNHLY and CDR2 FYNNEI. Between the trimmed V and J ends, which lost 5 bases and 7 bases, there was a span of 8 bases. This CDR3 spans 12 amino acids. As DNA, the CDR3 is TGTGCCAGCAGTTACGACCGCGGGGAGCTGTTTTTT. Amino acid sequence: CASSYDRGELFF.

The chain combines TRBV7-9 with TRBJ1-2; 7 bases map to TRBD1. The CDR3 spans 15 residues. The trim removed 5 bases at V and 6 bases at J, leaving 12 bases unmatched. Germline V lookup: CDR1 SEHNR, CDR2 FQNEAQ (reference sequence). The CDR3 protein is CASSPTLTGIHGYTF. The CDR3 DNA follows: TGTGCCAGCAGCCCAACCCTGACAGGGATCCATGGCTACACCTTC.

V is TRBV7-9 and J is TRBJ2-3; 7 bases agree with TRBD1. The J segment lost 2 bases and the V segment lost 4 bases, leaving 6 bases of the junction unmatched. Germline V gene sequence: CDR1 SEHNR, CDR2 FQNEAQ (reference sequence). The CDR3 totals 15 residues. CDR3 nucleotides: TGTGCCAGCAGCTACCGACAGGGTTTCACAGATACGCAGTATTTT. Translated, it gives CASSYRQGFTDTQYF.

The chain joins TRBV18 to TRBJ1-2; tentative D call: TRBD1 (6 bases). The V gene's germline CDR1 is KGHSH and CDR2 LQKENI. The CDR3 is 16 residues long. Trimming took off 2 bases at V and 4 bases at J, with 17 bases between the two ends. The CDR3 nucleotides read TGTGCCAGCTCACCATACCCCCCAGGGGATGGCTATGGCTACACCTTC. Translation: CASSPYPPGDGYGYTF.

The J gene is TRBJ2-3, the V gene TRBV10-3; maybe TRBD2 (6 bases). V lost 4 bases and J lost 0, with 14 bases in between. The CDR3 sequence is 16 residues long. Germline CDR1 ENHRY, CDR2 SYGVKD. CDR3 sequence reads: CAISVVAGRSTDTQYF. In DNA form, the CDR3 reads TGTGCCATCAGTGTCGTGGCGGGACGAAGCACAGATACGCAGTATTTT.

A remark on this clone: Distinct nucleotide sequences in the sample also encode this CDR3. The chain couples TRBV5-1 to TRBJ2-3, with 9 bases aligning to TRBD1. Germline CDR1 reads SGHRS; CDR2 reads YFSETQ. This CDR3 is built from 15 residues. V gave up 3 bases and J gave up 4 bases; unmatched junction bases: 6. The CDR3 sequence is CASSSGQGGADTQYF. The CDR3 DNA sequence: TGCGCCAGCAGCTCGGGACAGGGTGGGGCAGATACGCAGTATTTT. The whole variable domain, filled in from reference TRBV5-1 and TRBJ2-3, reads KAGVTQTPRYLIKTRGQQVTLSCSPISGHRSVSWYQQTPGQGLQFLFEYFSETQRNKGNFPGRFSGRQFSNSRSEMNVSTLELGDSALYLCASSSGQGGADTQYFGPGTRLTVL.

This chain links TRBV6-5 with TRBJ2-6; D might be TRBD2 (6 bases). The CDR3 consists of 15 residues. V lost 4 bases and J lost 4, with 11 bases in between. CDR1 is MNHEY, CDR2 SVGAGI, per germline. The CDR3 is CASSSGGTGANVLTF. CDR3 DNA sequence: TGTGCCAGCAGTTCTGGGGGGACCGGGGCCAACGTCCTGACTTTC.

The chain has TRBV9 and TRBJ1-3; 7 bases line up with TRBD1. V trimming: 3 bases; J trimming: 0 bases; junction bases outside the gene matches: 0. The germline CDR1 and CDR2 sequences are SGDLS and YYNGEE. The CDR3 spans 14 residues. CDR3 region: CASSGQGSGNTIYF. As DNA, the CDR3 is TGTGCCAGCAGCGGACAGGGCTCTGGAAACACCATATATTTT.

The V call is TRBV6-1, the J call TRBJ2-4; tentatively, D is TRBD2 (6 bases). Germline values: CDR1 MNHNS, CDR2 SASEGT. V lost 1 base and J 7 bases, leaving 8 bases between the germline ends. There are 13 residues in the CDR3. The CDR3 here is CASSEVGGNIQYF. For the CDR3, the DNA is TGTGCCAGCAGTGAAGTTGGAGGGAACATTCAGTACTTC.

The V gene is TRBV11-3, the J gene TRBJ2-7; possibly TRBD2 for D (5 bases). Germline V gene lookup returns CDR1 SGHNT and CDR2 YENEEA. The CDR3 is 15 amino acids. V lost 3 bases and J 0 bases, leaving 12 bases between the germline ends. The CDR3 DNA sequence: TGTGCCAGCAGCTTGGGAGCGGCGAGCTCCTACGAGCAGTACTTC. Amino acids: CASSLGAASSYEQYF. Supplemented by reference TRBV11-3 and TRBJ2-7, the full variable domain reads EAGVVQSPRYKIIEKKQPVAFWCNPISGHNTLYWYLQNLGQGPELLIRYENEEAVDDSQLPKDRFSAERLKGVDSTLKIQPAELGDSAVYLCASSLGAASSYEQYFGPGTRLTVT.

This chain links TRBV10-2 with TRBJ2-2, with 10 bases matching TRBD1. J gave up 8 bases and V 4 bases, and 7 bases lay outside the gene matches. The CDR3 is made up of 15 amino acids. Germline CDR1 reads WSHSY; CDR2 reads SAAADI. CDR3 sequence (DNA): TGCGCCAGCAGTGCGGGACAGGGGATTTCGGGGGAGCTGTTTTTT. Translating it yields CASSAGQGISGELFF.

In nucleotides, the CDR3 is TGTGCCAGTATACCTGGTGATGGCTTCCCGAACACTGAAGCTTTCTTT. Amino acids: CASIPGDGFPNTEAFF. The V and J genes are TRBV19 and TRBJ1-1; D ambiguous. Trimming stripped 7 bases from V and 1 base from J, with 19 bases between. This CDR3 has 16 residues. Germline V gene lookup returns CDR1 LNHDA and CDR2 SQIVND (reference sequence).

Concerning this clone itself: The sample contains more than one DNA sequence encoding this CDR3. J is TRBJ2-2 and V is TRBV5-4; D call uncertain. Trimming pared 1 base from V and 0 bases from J, leaving 7 bases between. The CDR3 loop spans 15 amino acids. Germline loops: CDR1 SGHNT, CDR2 YYREEE (reference sequence). For the CDR3, the DNA is TGTGCCAGCAGCTTGTTCAGCTCGAACACCGGGGAGCTGTTTTTT. This encodes CASSLFSSNTGELFF.

V usage is TRBV5-5 and J usage is TRBJ2-7; D remains ambiguous. There are 12 residues in the CDR3. V shed 2 bases and J shed 3 bases, with 6 bases lying between them. Germline-derived CDR1 and CDR2 are SGHKS and YYEKEE (reference sequence). CDR3: CASSFWDYEQYF. The CDR3 nucleotides read TGTGCCAGCAGCTTCTGGGACTACGAGCAGTACTTC. The variable domain in full, with the rest retrieved from reference TRBV5-5 and TRBJ2-7, is DAGVTQSPTHLIKTRGQQVTLRCSPISGHKSVSWYQQVLGQGPQFIFQYYEKEERGRGNFPDRFSARQFPNYSSELNVNALLLGDSALYLCASSFWDYEQYFGPGTRLTVT.

With respect to this clone: This sample includes further DNA sequences coding for the same CDR3. The V call is TRBV30, the J call TRBJ2-3; TRBD2 agrees at 13 bases. Germline values: CDR1 GTSNPN, CDR2 SVGIG (reference sequence). V lost 3 bases to trimming and J lost 2 bases; unmatched junction nucleotides: 2. CDR3 length equals 15 residues. The CDR3: CAWSGLAGVTDTQYF. The CDR3, as DNA: TGTGCCTGGAGCGGACTAGCGGGAGTCACAGATACGCAGTATTTT.

This clone occurred a few times. One junction end disagrees with the germline gene, perhaps due to a read error. The genes are TRBV7-2 and TRBJ2-5, with TRBD2 matching 13 bases. The CDR3 is 15 amino acids. Germline V CDR1 and CDR2: SGHTA, FQGNSA. CDR3 sequence: CASSLEVGLAGRLNF. The CDR3, as DNA: TGTGCCAGCAGCTTAGAAGTGGGACTAGCGGGGCGGTTGAACTTC.

This chain joins TRBV7-2 and TRBJ1-2, with a weak D call TRBD1 (6 bases). This CDR3 is built from 14 residues. The V and J ends lost 5 bases and 8 bases respectively, with 18 bases between them. CDR1 is SGHTA, CDR2 FQGNSA, per germline. This CDR3 reads CASSPRGGEQGYTF. CDR3 sequence (DNA): TGTGCCAGCAGCCCCCGAGGGGGAGAACAAGGCTACACCTTC.

The chain couples TRBV7-9 to TRBJ2-2; D is tentatively TRBD1 or TRBD2 (5 bases each). The CDR3 is made up of 15 amino acids. V was shortened by 0 bases and J by 6 bases, with 11 bases between the two germline ends. CDR1 is SEHNR and CDR2 is FQNEAQ in the germline V gene (reference sequence). For the CDR3, the DNA is TGTGCCAGCAGCTTAGCGGGGCTCGGGGCCGGGGAGCTGTTTTTT. Protein sequence: CASSLAGLGAGELFF.

Concerning this clone: The sample contains more than one DNA sequence encoding this CDR3. The chain links TRBV28 to TRBJ2-2, with D unclear. V was trimmed by 2 bases and J by 7 bases, leaving 2 bases between them. Germline assignment: CDR1 MDHEN and CDR2 SYDVKM. The CDR3 totals 11 residues. CDR3 nucleotide sequence: TGTGCCAGCAGTTTAAGCGGGGAGCTGTTTTTT. Translation gives CASSLSGELFF.

The gene calls are TRBV5-1 and TRBJ2-3; TRBD2 aligns across 8 bases. This CDR3 region has 14 residues. The germline V gene encodes CDR1 SGHRS and CDR2 YFSETQ. With V trimmed by 7 bases and J by 0 bases, 4 bases remained unmatched. CDR3 bases: TGCGCCAGCTTTAGCGGGGAAAGCACAGATACGCAGTATTTT. Protein product: CASFSGESTDTQYF.